The 26 T cell receptor beta chains below come from one sample, sequenced in a study of blood T cells in healthy people across ages. Next came a second PCR, run for about 6 to 12 cycles, which used a sample-barcoded 5' primer along with a J-beta primer mix. In TCRdb, the 5' RACE reads were re-called with MiXCR into one record per CDR3 protein. The repertoire holds 750,000 to 950,000 distinct CDR3 sequences, about 28% seen once, with roughly a tenth in the top ten. These data also formed part of another study, on T cells of mothers and their children.

Sequencing used blood. The receptors shown here come from a woman aged 35 to 49 in good health.

This clonotype has a handful of counts. The chain combines TRBV3-1 with TRBJ1-1, with D perhaps TRBD1 (5 bases). The CDR3 runs to 14 residues. Trimming pared 4 bases from V and 3 bases from J, leaving 12 bases between. In germline, CDR1 is LGHDT, CDR2 YNNKEL (reference sequence). Written as DNA, the CDR3 is TGTGCCAGCAGCCCTCTCGGGGGTCACACTGAAGCTTTCTTT. It is translated as CASSPLGGHTEAFF.

This chain uses TRBV2 with TRBJ1-4; no definite D call. CDR1 and CDR2 from the germline V gene are SNHLY and FYNNEI. The CDR3 totals 11 residues. Trimming pared 6 bases from V and 5 bases from J, leaving 4 bases between. CDR3 sequence reads: CASRQNEKLFF. DNA for the CDR3: TGTGCCAGCAGACAGAATGAAAAACTGTTTTTT.

There are many counts of this clonotype. The chain combines TRBV15 with TRBJ2-7, with a tentative D call TRBD1 (6 bases). CDR1 and CDR2 from the germline V gene are LNHNV and YYDKDF (reference sequence). V gave up 0 bases and J gave up 3 bases, with 12 bases separating them. This CDR3 is 15 amino acids long. The CDR3 DNA reads as TGTGCCACCAGCAGAGACCCGGGACAAGTCTACGAGCAGTACTTC. It is translated as CATSRDPGQVYEQYF.

This clonotype was seen more than once but under ten times. The chain has TRBV12-3 or TRBV12-4 and TRBJ2-3, with TRBD2 identical over 15 bases. The CDR3 extends over 17 amino acids. V lost 6 bases to trimming and J lost 0 bases; unmatched junction nucleotides: 4. The DNA of the CDR3 is TGTGCCAGCAGACCAGGACTAGCGGGGGGGAGCACAGATACGCAGTATTTT. Amino acid sequence: CASRPGLAGGSTDTQYF.

This clonotype is a singleton in its sample. The chain recombines TRBV20-1 with TRBJ1-1; D is uncertain. Germline V gene data show CDR1 as DFQATT and CDR2 as SNEGSKA (reference sequence). The CDR3 is 16 residues long. The V gene lost 3 bases and the J gene lost 1 base, with 18 bases spanning the gap. Here the CDR3 DNA reads TGCAGTGCTAGTACCGGCCCCTTAACCCGGAACACTGAAGCTTTCTTT. Translation: CSASTGPLTRNTEAFF.

As for this clonotype: A much bigger clone sits one base away, suggesting this may be a read error. The chain recombines TRBV20-1 with TRBJ2-5; tentatively, D is TRBD1 or TRBD2 (5 bases each). Between the trimmed V and J ends, which lost 5 bases and 11 bases, there was a span of 21 bases. The germline V gene encodes CDR1 DFQATT and CDR2 SNEGSKA (reference sequence). This CDR3 region has 13 residues. Here the CDR3 reads CSAGGVRTHGQYF. The DNA for the CDR3 is TGCAGTGCTGGGGGAGTTAGGACCCACGGGCAGTACTTC.

The chain joins TRBV4-3 to TRBJ1-3; the D is unclear. Germline values: CDR1 LGHNA, CDR2 YSLEER. Trimming removed 0 bases at V and 0 bases at J, with 6 bases between. This CDR3 is built from 15 residues. The CDR3 spells CASSQDWSSGNTIYF. The CDR3 DNA sequence: TGCGCCAGCAGCCAAGATTGGAGCTCTGGAAACACCATATATTTT.

This clonotype was found a few times. This rearrangement joins TRBV28 to TRBJ2-7, with D unclear. This CDR3 region has 13 residues. Germline V gene sequence: CDR1 MDHEN, CDR2 SYDVKM. Deletions cut 6 bases from V and 4 bases from J, with 13 bases between. This CDR3 is CASSGSPMYEQYF. In nucleotides, the CDR3 is TGTGCCAGCAGCGGCAGCCCGATGTACGAGCAGTACTTC.

About this clonotype: This sequence may be a read error, since a much larger clone differs from it by one base. The chain employs TRBV5-1 and TRBJ1-1; D gene uncertain. Germline-derived CDR1 and CDR2 are SGHRS and YFSETQ. The CDR3 length is 14 residues. Written as DNA, the CDR3 is TGCGCCAGCAGCTTGGCACAGCCGAACACTGAAGTTTTCTTT. The encoded protein is CASSLAQPNTEVFF. Together with reference TRBV5-1 and TRBJ1-1, the CDR3 gives the full variable domain: KAGVTQTPRYLIKTRGQQVTLSCSPISGHRSVSWYQQTPGQGLQFLFEYFSETQRNKGNFPGRFSGRQFSNSRSEMNVSTLELGDSALYLCASSLAQPNTEVFFGQGTRLTVV.

This clonotype was detected only once. The chain uses TRBV10-3 and TRBJ2-7, with D perhaps matching TRBD1 (5 bases). V was clipped by 6 bases and J by 3 bases, with 12 bases between them. Germline V CDR1 and CDR2: ENHRY, SYGVKD. This CDR3 comprises 13 residues. CDR3 sequence: CAIRSDSFYEQYF. For the CDR3, the DNA is TGTGCCATCAGATCAGACAGTTTCTACGAGCAGTACTTC.

This clonotype was recorded once. This chain joins TRBV2 and TRBJ1-4; D not resolved. This CDR3 region has 14 residues. Trimming left V 3 bases short and J 8 bases short, with 13 bases between. Germline values: CDR1 SNHLY, CDR2 FYNNEI. For the CDR3, the DNA is TGTGCCAGCAGTGATTTGCGTACCGGGGAAAAACTGTTTTTT. The encoded protein is CASSDLRTGEKLFF.

This clonotype was recorded at least ten times. The J gene is TRBJ2-7, the V gene TRBV6-5; TRBD1 matches at 7 bases. The CDR3 runs 12 residues. Germline V gene sequence: CDR1 MNHEY, CDR2 SVGAGI. V lost 10 bases to trimming and J lost 3 bases; unmatched junction nucleotides: 6. The CDR3, as DNA: TGTGCCACTGAGACAGGGAACTACGAGCAGTACTTC. Encoded protein: CATETGNYEQYF.

As concerns this clonotype: The CDR3 does not end in the conserved phenylalanine or tryptophan, so this is likely a read error. This rearrangement joins TRBV7-9 to TRBJ1-4; D remains ambiguous. This CDR3 spans 14 amino acids. V lost 0 bases to trimming and J lost 5 bases, with 7 bases between them. The V gene's germline CDR1 is SEHNR and CDR2 FQNEAQ (reference sequence). The CDR3 DNA reads as TGTGCCAGCAGCTTAGCAGGGAGCAATGAAAAACTGTTTTTG. Protein sequence: CASSLAGSNEKLFL.

The chain is built from TRBV7-9 and TRBJ2-4; 8 bases are a match to TRBD2. V trimming: 5 bases; J trimming: 13 bases; junction bases outside the gene matches: 19. Germline assignment: CDR1 SEHNR and CDR2 FQNEAQ (reference sequence). This CDR3 contains 16 residues. CDR3 nucleotides: TGTGCCAGCAGCCCCAATAGCGGGGCGTTCTACAATGAGCAGTACTTC. Amino acid sequence: CASSPNSGAFYNEQYF.

This clonotype was recorded at least ten times. The CDR3, as DNA: TGTGCCAGCAGCCCCAGGGGGCGCGGGAATCAGCCCCAGCATTTT. Amino acid sequence: CASSPRGRGNQPQHF. The V call is TRBV6-5, the J call TRBJ1-5; 8 bases are a match to TRBD1. Germline CDR1 reads MNHEY; CDR2 reads SVGAGI. The CDR3 is 15 residues long. The V segment lost 6 bases and the J segment 4 bases; nucleotides outside the gene matches: 8.

The gene calls are TRBV29-1 and TRBJ2-3; TRBD1 matches at 9 bases. The V gene end was trimmed by 8 bases and the J gene end by 2 bases; junction bases not matched to a gene: 11. The CDR3 covers 15 residues. Germline V gene data show CDR1 as SQVTM and CDR2 as ANQGSEA. The CDR3 loop reads CSSIGTGRTTDTQYF. In DNA, the CDR3 is TGCAGCTCCATAGGGACAGGGAGGACCACAGATACGCAGTATTTT.

In its sample, this clonotype was seen a few times. This chain uses TRBV7-6 with TRBJ1-1; D uncertain. Germline V gives CDR1 SGHVS, CDR2 FNYEAQ. V was pared by 0 bases and J by 4 bases, with 9 bases between. The CDR3 is 14 amino acids. The CDR3 reads CASSLAWESTEAFF. Here the CDR3 DNA reads TGTGCCAGCAGCTTAGCGTGGGAGAGCACTGAAGCTTTCTTT.

This clonotype was counted between two and nine times. V usage is TRBV20-1 and J usage is TRBJ2-1, with 11 bases lining up with TRBD2. This CDR3 contains 17 residues. V dropped 3 bases and J dropped 0; count of bases not matched to a gene: 7. CDR1 DFQATT and CDR2 SNEGSKA come from the germline V gene (reference sequence). This CDR3 is CSARGLLAGASYNEQFF. CDR3 DNA: TGCAGTGCTAGGGGGCTACTAGCGGGGGCCTCCTACAATGAGCAGTTCTTC.

The chain has TRBV6-5 and TRBJ2-3, with 7 bases lining up with TRBD2. The CDR3 consists of 16 residues. The ends lost 5 bases at V and 2 bases at J; junction bases unmatched: 10. CDR1 and CDR2 from the germline V gene are MNHEY and SVGAGI. This CDR3 reads CASSPRLAKYTDTQYF. CDR3 bases: TGTGCCAGCAGTCCAAGACTAGCCAAATACACAGATACGCAGTATTTT.

This clonotype appeared once. This rearrangement joins TRBV14 to TRBJ1-2, with D possibly being TRBD1 (5 bases). V was clipped by 1 base and J by 5 bases, with 11 bases between them. This CDR3 contains 14 residues. The germline V gene has CDR1 SGHDN and CDR2 FVKESK. As DNA, the CDR3 is TGTGCCAGCAGCCAAGTCGACAGCGTGTATGGCTACACCTTC. Protein sequence: CASSQVDSVYGYTF.

The V call is TRBV30, the J call TRBJ2-1, with unresolved D. In germline, CDR1 is GTSNPN, CDR2 SVGIG (reference sequence). The germline V and J ends were trimmed by 6 bases and 5 bases, with 14 bases remaining between them. CDR3 length equals 13 residues. Written as DNA, the CDR3 is TGTGCCTGTTTTCCGGATGGGAACAATGAGCAGTTCTTC. Residues: CACFPDGNNEQFF.

This chain uses TRBV20-1 with TRBJ2-5; D is undetermined. Germline lookup yields CDR1 DFQATT and CDR2 SNEGSKA (reference sequence). The CDR3 runs 12 residues. The V end was cut by 2 bases, the J end by 13 bases, with 17 bases between. The CDR3 DNA sequence: TGCAGTGCTAGACTACATAGTGACGTCTGGTACTTC. Protein sequence: CSARLHSDVWYF.

This clonotype was observed a few times. The chain combines TRBV3-1 with TRBJ1-1; TRBD1 is a possible D gene (5 bases). The CDR3 is 15 residues long. CDR1 LGHDT and CDR2 YNNKEL come from the germline V gene (reference sequence). V was cut by 0 bases and J by 1 base, with 9 bases left in between. The CDR3, as DNA: TGTGCCAGCAGCCAAGATCATAGGGGGAACACTGAAGCTTTCTTT. This gives the protein CASSQDHRGNTEAFF.

This clonotype appeared a few times. V and J are TRBV24-1 and TRBJ1-2, with TRBD1 matching over 7 bases. The CDR3 extends over 15 amino acids. Trimming cost V 1 base and J 6 bases; bases outside gene matches: 7. Germline CDR1 is KGHDR and CDR2 is SFDVKD. In DNA, the CDR3 is TGTGCCACCAGTGATTTTAGGACAGGCCACAATGGCTACACCTTC. It yields the protein CATSDFRTGHNGYTF.

This clonotype was seen a handful of times. This chain connects TRBV6-5 to TRBJ1-2, with D possibly matching TRBD1 (6 bases). In germline, CDR1 is MNHEY, CDR2 SVGAGI. This CDR3 has 15 amino acids. The V gene lost 0 bases and the J gene lost 6 bases, with 14 bases spanning the gap. For the CDR3, the DNA is TGTGCCAGCAGTTACTCGAACAGGGTTTCAGATGGCTACACCTTC. Protein sequence: CASSYSNRVSDGYTF.

This clonotype was detected ten times or more. The chain carries TRBV29-1 and TRBJ2-7; maybe TRBD2 (7 bases). The CDR3 runs to 14 residues. Germline-derived CDR1 and CDR2 are SQVTM and ANQGSEA. The V end was cut by 1 base, the J end by 3 bases, with 13 bases between. For the CDR3, the DNA is TGCAGCGTTGAAGGGGAGGGGGGAGGCTACGAGCAGTACTTC. It specifies CSVEGEGGGYEQYF.